The 18 T cell receptor beta chains below were found in one sample sequenced in a study of post-analysis software for immune sequencing data. cDNA libraries for TCR beta contained unique molecular identifiers. TCRdb itself ran the PCR reads through MiXCR, one entry per CDR3 protein. Of some 160,000 distinct CDR3 sequences listed, about 37% are singletons. The source material was blood, sampled after autologous hematopoietic stem cell transplantation. The receptors derive from a girl aged 10 to 17 with multiple sclerosis.

Remarks on this clonotype: One end of the junction is discordant with germline, which a read error may explain. V usage is TRBV6-5 and J usage is TRBJ2-5, with D tentatively TRBD1 or TRBD2 (6 bases each). The germline CDR1 and CDR2 sequences are MNHEY and SVGAGI. The CDR3 is made up of 16 amino acids. CDR3 sequence reads: CASSYSWGARGETQYF. For the CDR3, the DNA is TGCGCCAGCAGTTACTCTTGGGGGGCCAGGGGAGAGACCCAGTACTTC.

The chain joins TRBV7-2 to TRBJ1-2; no clear D. Germline lookup yields CDR1 SGHTA and CDR2 FQGNSA. The CDR3 runs 16 residues. Between the trimmed V and J ends, which lost 1 base and 8 bases, there was a span of 20 bases. CDR3 amino acids: CASSLESIQARRGYTF. The CDR3 region has the DNA TGTGCCAGCAGCTTAGAATCAATCCAGGCCCGGAGGGGCTACACCTTC.

A few counts support this clonotype. This chain joins TRBV9 and TRBJ1-2, with 8 bases matching TRBD1. Germline trimming cut 3 bases from V and 8 bases from J; bases unmatched to any gene: 3. CDR3 length: 12 residues. Germline V gene data show CDR1 as SGDLS and CDR2 as YYNGEE. The CDR3 region is CASSGTGKGYTF. CDR3 in DNA: TGTGCCAGCAGCGGGACAGGGAAAGGCTACACCTTC.

This clonotype showed up just a few times. V gene TRBV6-2 or TRBV6-3 combines with J gene TRBJ2-7, with 12 bases identical to TRBD2. CDR1 and CDR2 (germline): MNHEY, SVGEGT. CDR3 length: 17 amino acids. With 2 bases clipped from V and 0 bases from J, the junction kept 5 bases outside the gene matches. The CDR3 here is CASSYTLAGGRSYEQYF. The CDR3 DNA reads TGTGCCAGCAGTTACACACTAGCGGGAGGTCGCTCCTACGAGCAGTACTTC.

The V call is TRBV5-1, the J call TRBJ2-5; D gene uncertain. The DNA end is a closer match to TRBJ2-7, so the J assignment may be wrong. The CDR3 loop spans 14 amino acids. Germline assignment: CDR1 SGHRS and CDR2 YFSETQ. The CDR3 bases are TGCGCCAGCGGGATCGCCGGGCCAAGAGGCGAGCAGTACTTC. Translating it yields CASGIAGPRGEQYF.

J is TRBJ2-1 and V is TRBV14, with D perhaps TRBD2 (6 bases). Germline values: CDR1 SGHDN, CDR2 FVKESK. The ends were cut back, 4 bases at V and 5 bases at J, with 9 bases in the middle. The CDR3 spans 13 residues. The CDR3 loop is CASSLWGDNEQFF. The CDR3 DNA reads as TGTGCCAGCAGCCTGTGGGGGGACAATGAGCAGTTCTTC.

This clonotype was recorded a few times. The chain couples TRBV27 to TRBJ1-5; tentative D call: TRBD1 (5 bases). Germline-derived CDR1 and CDR2 are MNHEY and SMNVEV (reference sequence). This CDR3 contains 14 residues. V was shortened by 3 bases and J by 4 bases, with 10 bases between the two germline ends. The CDR3 region has the DNA TGTGCCAGCAGTTTCGGGACGGCTAATCAGCCCCAGCATTTT. This codes for CASSFGTANQPQHF.

This clonotype occurred many times. The V call is TRBV6-6, the J call TRBJ1-2; tentative D call: TRBD1 (5 bases). Trimming removed 7 bases from V and 8 bases from J, with 17 bases in between. The CDR3 runs to 13 residues. Germline lookup yields CDR1 MNHNY and CDR2 SVGAGI (reference sequence). The CDR3 sequence is CASNTDSGLGYTF. The CDR3, as DNA: TGTGCCAGCAACACAGACAGTGGGCTCGGCTACACCTTC.

The chain is built from TRBV7-9 and TRBJ2-1, with TRBD2 identical over 7 bases. V lost 2 bases and J lost 7; bases outside the gene matches: 5. This CDR3 is 14 amino acids long. Germline values: CDR1 SEHNR, CDR2 FQNEAQ (reference sequence). The CDR3 region is CASSLQTSPNEQFF. As DNA, the CDR3 is TGTGCCAGCAGCTTACAGACTAGCCCTAATGAGCAGTTCTTC.

This clonotype was picked up a small number of times. This chain joins TRBV20-1 and TRBJ2-1, with 7 positions matching TRBD2. The germline CDR1 and CDR2 sequences are DFQATT and SNEGSKA (reference sequence). There are 15 residues in the CDR3. V was clipped by 5 bases and J by 2 bases; unmatched bases: 9. The CDR3 nucleotides are TGCAGTGCTCTTACCTCTAGCGGACCCTACAATGAGCAGTTCTTC. Protein sequence: CSALTSSGPYNEQFF.

This clonotype has just a few counts. The V call is TRBV18, the J call TRBJ1-1; no definite D call. CDR1 is KGHSH, CDR2 LQKENI, per germline. The CDR3 runs to 15 residues. The V gene lost 3 bases and the J gene lost 1 base, with 12 bases spanning the gap. CDR3 loop: CASSPLPSPNTEAFF. The CDR3 DNA reads as TGTGCCAGCTCACCGCTTCCCAGCCCGAACACTGAAGCTTTCTTT.

This clonotype was seen a handful of times. This chain joins TRBV4-3 and TRBJ2-3, with D possibly called TRBD1 or TRBD2 (7 bases each). Between the trimmed V and J ends, which lost 3 bases and 1 base, there was a span of 17 bases. This CDR3 region has 17 residues. CDR1 LGHNA and CDR2 YSLEER come from the germline V gene. The CDR3 spells CASSHRTGAGGTDTQYF. The CDR3 DNA is TGCGCCAGCAGCCACCGAACAGGGGCGGGGGGCACAGATACGCAGTATTTT.

The chain combines TRBV6-5 with TRBJ2-2; D is uncertain. The CDR3 is 16 residues long. The germline V gene has CDR1 MNHEY and CDR2 SVGAGI. The V gene lost 5 bases and the J gene lost 6 bases, with 19 bases spanning the gap. CDR3 protein: CASSRPTLPGSGELFF. In nucleotides, the CDR3 is TGTGCCAGCAGTCGCCCCACCCTACCTGGGTCCGGGGAGCTGTTTTTT.

On this clonotype: At one end the junction does not follow the germline gene, possibly because of a read error. The chain is built from TRBV4-1 and TRBJ2-4, with 7 bases aligning to TRBD2. The CDR3 loop spans 16 amino acids. Germline CDR1 and CDR2: MGHRA and YSYEKL. The CDR3 coding sequence is TGCACCAGCAGCCAAGATTTGGCGGGAGAGATATACATTCAGTACTTC. Its protein is CTSSQDLAGEIYIQYF.

This clonotype was seen only a few times. This chain uses TRBV27 with TRBJ2-6, with no clear D. Germline assignment: CDR1 MNHEY and CDR2 SMNVEV (reference sequence). V lost 5 bases and J lost 0, with 5 bases in between. The CDR3 length is 14 residues. The chain's CDR3 is CASSRISGANVLTF. The DNA of the CDR3 is TGTGCCAGCAGTCGGATCTCTGGGGCCAACGTCCTGACTTTC.

This clonotype has only a few counts. This sequence joins TRBV6-6 and TRBJ2-4, with D tentatively TRBD1 (6 bases). The germline CDR1 and CDR2 sequences are MNHNY and SVGAGI (reference sequence). V was pared by 2 bases and J by 13 bases, with 12 bases between. The CDR3 sequence is 12 residues long. The CDR3 loop reads CASSYGGWEQYF. CDR3 nucleotide sequence: TGTGCCAGCAGTTACGGGGGCTGGGAGCAGTACTTC.

A few counts support this clonotype. The genes are TRBV20-1 and TRBJ1-4, with D hard to call. The V gene's germline CDR1 is DFQATT and CDR2 SNEGSKA (reference sequence). This CDR3 contains 13 residues. The V end lost 5 bases, the J end lost 3 bases, and 10 bases lay between the germline ends. The CDR3 spells CSAPGRANEKLFF. CDR3 DNA: TGCAGTGCTCCCGGGAGAGCTAATGAAAAACTGTTTTTT.

This clonotype has more than one count but fewer than ten. The rearrangement links TRBV2 to TRBJ2-7; D is undetermined. CDR3 length: 12 amino acids. The V gene lost 3 bases and the J gene lost 4 bases, with 7 bases spanning the gap. Germline assignment: CDR1 SNHLY and CDR2 FYNNEI. CDR3: CASSEAGYEQYF. The CDR3 DNA follows: TGTGCCAGCAGTGAGGCAGGTTACGAGCAGTACTTC.